The rows below give T cell receptor beta chains drawn from one sample of a study of shared clonotypes between healthy human individuals. The data were produced by immunoSEQ multiplex PCR, yet TCRdb's version contains in-frame clones alone and is incomplete. The table includes hundreds of thousands of clones, approximately 90% detected once. Sequencing was carried out using naive CD8+ T cells sorted from blood. The receptors here all came from a man aged 25-45 years in good health. Each CDR3 is given with its conserved first and last residue. The D gene is left open where the match is weak. Expanded clones get a size class; other rows say once, few or many, or leave the size out.

v_gene: TRBV29-1; abundance: once; d_gene: TRBD2; j_gene: TRBJ2-7; CDR3aa: CSVELGRQNSYEQYF; CDR3nt: TGCAGCGTTGAGCTCGGGAGGCAGAATTCCTACGAGCAGTACTTC
v_gene: TRBV13; abundance: .; d_gene: TRBD1; j_gene: TRBJ1-5; CDR3aa: CASSPGQPFHQPQHF; CDR3nt: TGTGCCAGCAGCCCGGGACAGCCTTTTCATCAGCCCCAGCATTTT
v_gene: TRBV11-2; abundance: .; d_gene: .; j_gene: TRBJ2-1; CDR3aa: CASSLEIVTRDEQFF; CDR3nt: TGTGCCAGCAGCTTAGAAATAGTTACGCGGGATGAGCAGTTCTTC
v_gene: TRBV15; abundance: .; d_gene: .; j_gene: TRBJ2-5; CDR3aa: CATSRDNDLGEETQYF; CDR3nt: TGTGCCACCAGCAGAGATAACGACCTCGGGGAGGAGACCCAGTACTTC
v_gene: TRBV11-2; abundance: .; d_gene: .; j_gene: TRBJ2-7; CDR3aa: CASSLEGSEAYEQYF; CDR3nt: TGTGCCAGCAGCTTAGAAGGTAGCGAGGCCTACGAGCAGTACTTC
v_gene: TRBV27; abundance: once; d_gene: TRBD1; j_gene: TRBJ2-1; CDR3aa: CASSLYRQGNEQFF; CDR3nt: TGTGCCAGCAGTTTATATCGACAGGGCAATGAGCAGTTCTTC
v_gene: TRBV6-1; abundance: once; d_gene: TRBD1; j_gene: TRBJ1-5; CDR3aa: CASSAGTGNQPQHF; CDR3nt: TGTGCCAGCAGTGCCGGGACAGGCAATCAGCCCCAGCATTTT
v_gene: TRBV19; abundance: .; d_gene: .; j_gene: TRBJ2-7; CDR3aa: CASSISITLGEQYF; CDR3nt: TGTGCCAGTAGTATATCCATCACACTGGGCGAGCAGTACTTC
v_gene: TRBV4-3; abundance: .; d_gene: TRBD2; j_gene: TRBJ2-3; CDR3aa: CASSPLAGGRDTQYF; CDR3nt: TGCGCCAGCAGCCCGCTAGCGGGGGGGAGGGATACGCAGTATTTT
v_gene: TRBV11-2; abundance: .; d_gene: .; j_gene: TRBJ2-7; CDR3aa: CASSLEGSPSYEQYF; CDR3nt: TGTGCCAGCAGCTTAGAGGGGTCGCCAAGCTACGAGCAGTACTTC
v_gene: TRBV27; abundance: .; d_gene: .; j_gene: TRBJ2-5; CDR3aa: CASRNRVKETQYF; CDR3nt: TGTGCCAGCAGGAACAGGGTAAAAGAGACCCAGTACTTC
v_gene: TRBV6-1; abundance: .; d_gene: TRBD1; j_gene: TRBJ2-7; CDR3aa: CASRNGQGVSYEQYF; CDR3nt: TGTGCCAGCAGAAACGGACAGGGGGTCTCCTACGAGCAGTACTTC
v_gene: TRBV28; abundance: .; d_gene: .; j_gene: TRBJ2-6; CDR3aa: CASTPAFSGANVLTF; CDR3nt: TGTGCCAGCACCCCCGCATTCTCTGGGGCCAACGTCCTGACTTTC
v_gene: TRBV9; abundance: .; d_gene: .; j_gene: TRBJ2-7; CDR3aa: CASSPGTNYEQYF; CDR3nt: TGTGCCAGCAGCCCCGGGACAAACTACGAGCAGTACTTC
v_gene: TRBV9; abundance: few; d_gene: .; j_gene: TRBJ1-1; CDR3aa: CASSPLTENTEAFF; CDR3nt: TGTGCCAGCAGCCCCCTAACGGAGAACACTGAAGCTTTCTTT
v_gene: TRBV10-3; abundance: .; d_gene: TRBD2; j_gene: TRBJ2-3; CDR3aa: CAISSTSGIADTQYF; CDR3nt: TGTGCCATCAGCAGCACTAGCGGGATTGCAGATACGCAGTATTTT
v_gene: TRBV5-6; abundance: .; d_gene: .; j_gene: TRBJ1-1; CDR3aa: CASSPQGNTEAFF; CDR3nt: TGTGCCAGCAGCCCGCAGGGGAACACTGAAGCTTTCTTT
v_gene: TRBV9; abundance: .; d_gene: .; j_gene: TRBJ1-1; CDR3aa: CASSPEVTGMNTEAFF; CDR3nt: TGTGCCAGCAGCCCGGAGGTTACAGGCATGAACACTGAAGCTTTCTTT
v_gene: TRBV6-1; abundance: once; d_gene: .; j_gene: TRBJ1-4; CDR3aa: CASSAQTQQNPGELFF; CDR3nt: TGTGCCAGCAGTGCCCAAACGCAACAGAACCCTGGGGAACTGTTTTTT
v_gene: TRBV7-9; abundance: .; d_gene: .; j_gene: TRBJ2-2; CDR3aa: CASSLGPSGELFF; CDR3nt: TGTGCCAGCAGCTTAGGTCCGTCCGGGGAGCTGTTTTTT
v_gene: TRBV5-6; abundance: .; d_gene: TRBD2; j_gene: TRBJ2-1; CDR3aa: CASSLGRERGFF; CDR3nt: TGTGCCAGCAGCTTGGGGCGGGAGAGGGGGTTCTTC
v_gene: TRBV2; abundance: .; d_gene: TRBD1; j_gene: TRBJ1-5; CDR3aa: CASAGQGVDQPQHF; CDR3nt: TGTGCCAGCGCGGGACAGGGGGTAGATCAGCCCCAGCATTTT
v_gene: TRBV29-1; abundance: .; d_gene: .; j_gene: TRBJ1-5; CDR3aa: CSVSGTPGSNQPQHF; CDR3nt: TGCAGCGTTTCAGGGACTCCGGGAAGCAATCAGCCCCAGCATTTT
v_gene: TRBV6-6; abundance: .; d_gene: .; j_gene: TRBJ2-2; CDR3aa: CASSYSTSELFF; CDR3nt: TGTGCCAGCAGTTACTCCACAAGTGAGCTGTTTTTT
v_gene: TRBV29-1; abundance: .; d_gene: .; j_gene: TRBJ2-1; CDR3aa: CSVFGTDEQFF; CDR3nt: TGCAGCGTTTTTGGCACGGATGAGCAGTTCTTC
v_gene: TRBV7-2; abundance: .; d_gene: TRBD2; j_gene: TRBJ2-5; CDR3aa: CASSSRLALQETQYF; CDR3nt: TGTGCCAGCAGCTCCCGACTAGCGCTCCAAGAGACCCAGTACTTC
v_gene: TRBV5-6; abundance: .; d_gene: .; j_gene: TRBJ1-1; CDR3aa: CASSLEGGNTEAFF; CDR3nt: TGTGCCAGCAGCTTGGAAGGGGGGAACACTGAAGCTTTCTTT
v_gene: TRBV14; abundance: .; d_gene: .; j_gene: TRBJ1-1; CDR3aa: CASSPYWGGGVNTEAFF; CDR3nt: TGTGCCAGCAGCCCATATTGGGGTGGGGGCGTAAACACTGAAGCTTTCTTT
v_gene: TRBV9; abundance: .; d_gene: .; j_gene: TRBJ2-7; CDR3aa: CASSGGGSPYEQYF; CDR3nt: TGTGCCAGCAGCGGAGGGGGTTCTCCCTACGAGCAGTACTTC
v_gene: TRBV27; abundance: once; d_gene: TRBD2; j_gene: TRBJ2-1; CDR3aa: CASSFGGGYNEQFF; CDR3nt: TGTGCCAGCAGTTTTGGCGGGGGATACAATGAGCAGTTCTTC
v_gene: TRBV30; abundance: .; d_gene: .; j_gene: TRBJ2-7; CDR3aa: CAWSEQAYEQYF; CDR3nt: TGTGCCTGGAGTGAACAGGCCTACGAGCAGTACTTC
v_gene: TRBV5-6; abundance: .; d_gene: .; j_gene: TRBJ2-1; CDR3aa: CASSWGAGGDYNEQFF; CDR3nt: TGTGCCAGCAGCTGGGGAGCCGGCGGAGATTACAATGAGCAGTTCTTC
v_gene: TRBV7-9; abundance: .; d_gene: .; j_gene: TRBJ2-1; CDR3aa: CASSPQPGRIYNEQFF; CDR3nt: TGTGCCAGCAGCCCTCAACCGGGACGGATTTACAATGAGCAGTTCTTC
v_gene: TRBV6-5; abundance: .; d_gene: .; j_gene: TRBJ2-2; CDR3aa: CASIRNMNTGELFF; CDR3nt: TGTGCCAGCATAAGGAATATGAACACCGGGGAGCTGTTTTTT
v_gene: TRBV2; abundance: .; d_gene: .; j_gene: TRBJ1-2; CDR3aa: CASSPKTSLINYGYTF; CDR3nt: TGTGCCAGCAGTCCTAAGACATCCCTTATTAACTATGGCTACACCTTC
v_gene: TRBV7-9; abundance: .; d_gene: .; j_gene: TRBJ2-2; CDR3aa: CASSSRGTENTGELFF; CDR3nt: TGTGCCAGCAGCTCGAGAGGGACGGAGAACACCGGGGAGCTGTTTTTT
v_gene: TRBV27; abundance: .; d_gene: .; j_gene: TRBJ2-7; CDR3aa: CASSLSAGREQYF; CDR3nt: TGTGCCAGCAGTTTATCTGCGGGACGGGAGCAGTACTTC
v_gene: TRBV7-8; abundance: .; d_gene: TRBD2; j_gene: TRBJ2-1; CDR3aa: CASSLSLSRLAANEQFF; CDR3nt: TGTGCCAGCAGCTTATCTCTTAGCCGTCTAGCGGCCAATGAGCAGTTCTTC
v_gene: TRBV7-9; abundance: .; d_gene: .; j_gene: TRBJ2-7; CDR3aa: CASSLRGFAYEQYF; CDR3nt: TGTGCCAGCAGCTTACGGGGGTTTGCCTACGAGCAGTACTTC
v_gene: TRBV6-1; abundance: .; d_gene: .; j_gene: TRBJ2-7; CDR3aa: CASGITSGYEQYF; CDR3nt: TGTGCCAGCGGGATTACAAGCGGCTACGAGCAGTACTTC
v_gene: TRBV12-5; abundance: .; d_gene: .; j_gene: TRBJ2-3; CDR3aa: CASQGQSSDTQYF; CDR3nt: TGTGCTAGTCAGGGGCAGAGTTCAGATACGCAGTATTTT
v_gene: TRBV29-1; abundance: few; d_gene: .; j_gene: TRBJ2-7; CDR3aa: CSVEDPPAYEQYF; CDR3nt: TGCAGCGTTGAAGATCCTCCTGCCTACGAGCAGTACTTC
v_gene: TRBV5-1; abundance: .; d_gene: .; j_gene: TRBJ2-7; CDR3aa: CASRDSTYEQYF; CDR3nt: TGCGCCAGCAGGGACAGCACCTACGAGCAGTACTTC
v_gene: TRBV27; abundance: .; d_gene: .; j_gene: TRBJ2-3; CDR3aa: CASSVYPSTDTQYF; CDR3nt: TGTGCCAGCAGTGTCTACCCCAGCACAGATACGCAGTATTTT
v_gene: TRBV9; abundance: .; d_gene: .; j_gene: TRBJ1-2; CDR3aa: CASSVAKEGNFKAYGYTF; CDR3nt: TGTGCCAGCAGCGTAGCTAAGGAGGGCAATTTCAAAGCCTATGGCTACACCTTC
v_gene: TRBV7-9; abundance: once; d_gene: .; j_gene: TRBJ2-1; CDR3aa: CASKYGMNEQLF; CDR3nt: TGTGCCAGCAAATACGGGATGAATGAGCAGCTCTTC